Shown below are 23 T cell receptor beta chains from a single sample sequenced in a study of blood T cell repertoires in COVID-19. TCRdb's table, derived via immunoSEQ multiplex PCR, lists solely in-frame clones and lacks some. The sample contains around 200,000 clones, just under 90% of which appear only once. The material sequenced was peripheral blood. The receptors come from a man younger than 35 with active or convalescent COVID-19.

The chain uses TRBV6-1 and TRBJ2-7, with 8 positions matching TRBD2. Germline CDR1 and CDR2: MNHNS and SASEGT. The CDR3 is 15 residues long. V shed 2 bases and J 4 bases; nucleotides not matched to a gene: 7. The CDR3 DNA reads as TGTGCCAGCAGTGAAACGACGGGGGGGCCTTACGAGCAGTACGTC. Translated, it gives CASSETTGGPYEQYV.

The chain couples TRBV10-3 to TRBJ2-2; D is perhaps TRBD1 (6 bases). This CDR3 is 18 amino acids long. Germline V CDR1 and CDR2: ENHRY, SYGVKD. Trimming removed 0 bases from V and 4 bases from J, with 18 bases in between. The CDR3 loop reads CAISESTPGQLRTGELFF. The CDR3 region has the DNA TGTGCCATCAGTGAGTCGACTCCAGGACAGTTGCGCACCGGGGAGCTGTTTTTT.

This chain joins TRBV6-5 and TRBJ1-1; 8 nucleotides agree with TRBD1. This CDR3 contains 14 residues. V was pared by 2 bases and J by 10 bases, with 9 bases of the junction left unmatched. The germline gives CDR1 MNHEY, CDR2 SVGAGI. The chain's CDR3 is CASSYKRTGTGAFF. CDR3 nucleotides: TGTGCCAGCAGTTACAAGAGGACAGGGACGGGAGCTTTCTTT.

This chain connects TRBV11-3 to TRBJ1-5; maybe TRBD1 (6 bases). Between the trimmed V and J ends, which lost 5 bases and 11 bases, there was a span of 16 bases. Germline CDR1 reads SGHNT; CDR2 reads YENEEA. This CDR3 has 13 amino acids. Written as DNA, the CDR3 is TGTGCCAGCAGCCGGTTCAGGGGCACGTCCCAGCATTTT. Amino acid sequence: CASSRFRGTSQHF.

The chain uses TRBV3-1 (or the pseudogene TRBV3-2) and TRBJ1-6; D not certain. Trimming removed 4 bases from V and 8 bases from J, with 12 bases in between. This CDR3 has 14 residues. Per germline, CDR1 LGHDT and CDR2 YNNKEL (reference sequence). The chain's CDR3 is CASSLDMAYSPLHF. DNA for the CDR3: TGTGCCAGCAGCCTTGATATGGCCTATTCACCCCTCCACTTT.

Only one count was recorded for this clone. J is TRBJ1-1 and V is TRBV19; 9 nucleotides align to TRBD1. The germline gives CDR1 LNHDA, CDR2 SQIVND (reference sequence). This CDR3 is 14 amino acids long. Losses at the gene ends were 5 bases for V and 6 bases for J; bases not matched to a gene: 7. Here the CDR3 reads CASSPRTGVAEAFF. The CDR3 nucleotides are TGTGCCAGTAGTCCCCGGACAGGGGTCGCTGAAGCTTTCTTT.

The J gene is TRBJ2-5, the V gene TRBV7-8, with D perhaps TRBD1 (5 bases). Germline CDR1 reads SGHVS; CDR2 reads FQNEAQ. The CDR3 runs to 15 residues. Trimming removed 0 bases from V and 2 bases from J, with 10 bases in between. CDR3 sequence (DNA): TGTGCCAGCAGCTTAGCGGTTAGGGGTCAAGAGACCCAGTACTTC. Translation: CASSLAVRGQETQYF.

This clone was detected only a few times. V gene TRBV6-4 combines with J gene TRBJ2-2, with 7 bases identical to TRBD2. The CDR3 is 14 residues long. Germline V CDR1 and CDR2: MRHNA, SNTAGT. V dropped 4 bases and J dropped 5; count of bases not matched to a gene: 4. The CDR3 reads CASSASGGTGELFF. The CDR3 coding sequence is TGTGCCAGCAGTGCGTCGGGGGGTACCGGGGAGCTGTTTTTT.

CDR3 residues: CASSIDRAGGADTQYF. The CDR3 DNA sequence: TGTGCCAGTAGTATAGATCGAGCGGGAGGAGCAGATACGCAGTATTTT. J is TRBJ2-3 and V is TRBV19; the match to TRBD2 covers 9 bases. CDR3 length equals 16 residues. With V trimmed by 0 bases and J by 4 bases, 5 bases remained unmatched. CDR1 and CDR2 (germline): LNHDA, SQIVND (reference sequence).

The chain carries TRBV7-8 and TRBJ2-7, with a tentative D call TRBD2 (6 bases). This CDR3 has 18 amino acids. The germline V and J ends were trimmed by 1 base and 0 bases, with 19 bases remaining between them. Germline CDR1 reads SGHVS; CDR2 reads FQNEAQ. CDR3 nucleotides: TGTGCCAGCAGCTTAGGTTTCGGAGGGGCGGTTAGCTCCTACGAGCAGTACGTC. It is translated as CASSLGFGGAVSSYEQYV.

The chain is built from TRBV6-4 and TRBJ2-1; the match to TRBD2 covers 14 bases. Looked up from germline, CDR1 is MRHNA and CDR2 is SNTAGT. CDR3 size: 16 residues. V gave up 3 bases and J gave up 2 bases; unmatched junction bases: 0. The CDR3 here is CASSETSGGAYNEQFF. As DNA, the CDR3 is TGTGCCAGCAGTGAGACTAGCGGGGGGGCCTACAATGAGCAGTTCTTC.

This clone showed up just once. This chain links TRBV4-2 with TRBJ2-6; D gene ambiguous. The V gene lost 0 bases and the J gene lost 11 bases, with 11 bases spanning the gap. The CDR3 consists of 14 residues. From germline, CDR1 is LGHNA and CDR2 YNFKEQ. CDR3: CASSQDSVPHVLTF. CDR3 bases: TGTGCCAGCAGCCAAGATTCAGTTCCTCACGTCCTGACTTTC.

The V and J genes are TRBV18 and TRBJ1-4; no definite D call. In germline, CDR1 is KGHSH, CDR2 LQKENI. The CDR3 loop spans 14 amino acids. Trimming stripped 2 bases from V and 5 bases from J, with 9 bases between. CDR3 sequence: CASSPNRSNEKLFF. The DNA of the CDR3 is TGTGCCAGCTCACCAAACAGATCAAATGAAAAACTGTTTTTT.

This sequence joins TRBV4-1 and TRBJ2-2; 8 nucleotides line up with TRBD1. CDR3 length: 17 amino acids. The germline gives CDR1 MGHRA, CDR2 YSYEKL. The V segment lost 3 bases and the J segment 0 bases; nucleotides outside the gene matches: 6. CDR3 sequence: CASSQPTRGPNTGELFF. The CDR3 DNA reads as TGCGCCAGCAGCCAGCCTACCAGGGGGCCGAACACCGGGGAGCTGTTTTTT.

The chain joins TRBV15 to TRBJ2-5; a possible D gene is TRBD2 (6 bases). Germline V CDR1 and CDR2: LNHNV, YYDKDF (reference sequence). V lost 5 bases and J 6 bases, leaving 28 bases between the germline ends. The CDR3 is made up of 18 amino acids. The CDR3 region is CATSPPLTRRDLEKTQYF. The CDR3 DNA reads TGTGCCACCAGCCCCCCCCTAACTCGGAGGGATCTGGAAAAGACCCAGTACTTC.

This chain connects TRBV7-3 to TRBJ2-1, with 10 positions matching TRBD2. This CDR3 contains 15 residues. Germline V gene lookup returns CDR1 SGHTA and CDR2 FQGTGA. V lost 1 base and J lost 8; bases outside the gene matches: 5. In DNA form, the CDR3 reads TGTGCCAGCAGCTTAAATAGCGGGAGGATTGATGAGCAGTTCTTC. It yields the protein CASSLNSGRIDEQFF.

The chain recombines TRBV12-3 or TRBV12-4 with TRBJ1-1; D ambiguous. V lost 7 bases, J lost 7 bases, and 13 bases lay in between. The CDR3 has 12 residues. The CDR3 region is CASNRGAHEAFF. In DNA form, the CDR3 reads TGTGCCAGCAATCGGGGAGCCCATGAAGCTTTCTTT.

This clone has just one count. The rearrangement uses TRBV19 and TRBJ1-4; a possible D gene is TRBD1 (6 bases). The germline gives CDR1 LNHDA, CDR2 SQIVND (reference sequence). CDR3 size: 15 residues. Trimming shortened V by 4 bases and J by 11 bases, and 20 bases separated the two germline ends. The CDR3 here is CASSSDRSVLGKLFF. CDR3 DNA sequence: TGTGCCAGTAGTAGTGACAGGTCCGTTCTTGGGAAACTGTTTTTT.

This clone was recorded only once. The rearrangement uses TRBV19 and TRBJ2-7, with 7 bases lining up with TRBD1. CDR1 is LNHDA, CDR2 SQIVND, per germline (reference sequence). V dropped 3 bases and J dropped 2; count of bases not matched to a gene: 7. This CDR3 comprises 15 residues. The CDR3 DNA follows: TGTGCCAGTAGTATTTCCGGGACAGCTGCCTACGAGCAGTACTTC. It codes for CASSISGTAAYEQYF.

The table lists this clone with a few counts. V is TRBV5-6 and J is TRBJ2-7; 11 nucleotides match TRBD1. The V gene end was trimmed by 2 bases and the J gene end by 4 bases; junction bases not matched to a gene: 5. Per the germline V gene, CDR1 is SGHDT and CDR2 is YYEEEE. This CDR3 contains 15 residues. The CDR3 is CASSFPGQGVYEQYF. For the CDR3, the DNA is TGTGCCAGCAGCTTCCCGGGACAGGGGGTTTACGAGCAGTACTTC.

The V call is TRBV3-1 (or the pseudogene TRBV3-2), the J call TRBJ2-6; D may be TRBD1 (5 bases). V was shortened by 0 bases and J by 1 base, with 16 bases between the two germline ends. Per the germline V gene, CDR1 is LGHDT and CDR2 is YNNKEL (reference sequence). The CDR3 is made up of 19 amino acids. In nucleotides, the CDR3 is TGTGCCAGCAGCCAAGAAGACAGAGCATATCCTTCTGGGGCCAACGTCCTGACTTTC. Translating it yields CASSQEDRAYPSGANVLTF.

The chain is built from TRBV19 and TRBJ1-1; a weak D match, TRBD1 (5 bases). V was pared by 7 bases and J by 4 bases, with 13 bases between. Germline CDR1 reads LNHDA; CDR2 reads SQIVND (reference sequence). This CDR3 comprises 13 residues. CDR3 in amino acids: CASKTGDLTEAFF. The CDR3 DNA sequence: TGTGCCAGTAAAACGGGGGATCTCACTGAAGCTTTCTTT.

The rearrangement links TRBV5-1 to TRBJ1-4, with 8 bases fitting TRBD1. After removal of 1 base from V and 7 bases from J, the junction contained 12 bases not matched to a gene. Germline V gene lookup returns CDR1 SGHRS and CDR2 YFSETQ. The CDR3 has 17 residues. CDR3: CASSLFQGARLGEKLFF. The CDR3 DNA follows: TGCGCCAGCAGCTTGTTTCAGGGGGCGCGGTTGGGTGAAAAACTGTTTTTT.